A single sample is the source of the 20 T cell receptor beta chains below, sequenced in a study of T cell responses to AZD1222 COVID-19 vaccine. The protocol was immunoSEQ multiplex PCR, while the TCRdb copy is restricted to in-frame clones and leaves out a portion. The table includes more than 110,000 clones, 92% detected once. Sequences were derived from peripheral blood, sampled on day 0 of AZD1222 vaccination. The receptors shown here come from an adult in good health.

The CDR3 DNA follows: TGTGCCAGTAAGGCCTCCCAAGCAAACACTGAAGCTTTCTTT. Amino acids: CASKASQANTEAFF. The chain joins TRBV19 to TRBJ1-1; the D is unclear. V was shortened by 7 bases and J by 2 bases, with 14 bases between the two germline ends. Germline V gene lookup returns CDR1 LNHDA and CDR2 SQIVND (reference sequence). The CDR3 runs to 14 residues. Full variable domain (remainder filled in from reference TRBV19 and TRBJ1-1): DGGITQSPKYLFRKEGQNVTLSCEQNLNHDAMYWYRQDPGQGLRLIYYSQIVNDFQKGDIAEGYSVSREKKESFPLTVTSAQKNPTAFYLCASKASQANTEAFFGQGTRLTVV.

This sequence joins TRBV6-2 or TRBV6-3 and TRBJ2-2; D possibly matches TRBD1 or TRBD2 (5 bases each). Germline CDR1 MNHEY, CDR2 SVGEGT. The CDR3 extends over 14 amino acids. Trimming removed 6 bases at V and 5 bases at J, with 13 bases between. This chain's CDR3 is CASSSGTPTGELFF. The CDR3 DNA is TGTGCCAGCAGCTCCGGGACGCCAACCGGGGAGCTGTTTTTT.

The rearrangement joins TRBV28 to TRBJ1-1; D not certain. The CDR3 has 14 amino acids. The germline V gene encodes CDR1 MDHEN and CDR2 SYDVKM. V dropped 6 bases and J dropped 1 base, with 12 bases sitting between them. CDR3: CASSIGRSNTEAFF. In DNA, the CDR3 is TGTGCCAGCAGCATCGGGCGGTCGAACACTGAAGCTTTCTTT.

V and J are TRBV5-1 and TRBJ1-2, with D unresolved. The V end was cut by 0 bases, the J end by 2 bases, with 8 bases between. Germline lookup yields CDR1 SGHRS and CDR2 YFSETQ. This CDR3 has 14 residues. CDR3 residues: CASSLVDGNYGYTF. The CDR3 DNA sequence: TGCGCCAGCAGCTTGGTTGACGGGAACTATGGCTACACCTTC. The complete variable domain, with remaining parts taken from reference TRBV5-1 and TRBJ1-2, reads KAGVTQTPRYLIKTRGQQVTLSCSPISGHRSVSWYQQTPGQGLQFLFEYFSETQRNKGNFPGRFSGRQFSNSRSEMNVSTLELGDSALYLCASSLVDGNYGYTFGSGTRLTVV.

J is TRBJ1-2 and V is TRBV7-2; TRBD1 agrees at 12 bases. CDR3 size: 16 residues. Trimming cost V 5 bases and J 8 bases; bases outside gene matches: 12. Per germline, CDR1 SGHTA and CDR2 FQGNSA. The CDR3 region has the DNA TGTGCCAGCAGCCCGAGAGGGGGGACAGGGGGCATCGGCTACACCTTC. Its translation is CASSPRGGTGGIGYTF.

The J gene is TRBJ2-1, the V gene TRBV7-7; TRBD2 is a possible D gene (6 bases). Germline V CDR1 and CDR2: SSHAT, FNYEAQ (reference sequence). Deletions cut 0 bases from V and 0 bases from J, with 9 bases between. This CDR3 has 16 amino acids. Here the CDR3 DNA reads TGTGCCAGCAGCTTAGCTAGCGGAAACTCCTACAATGAGCAGTTCTTC. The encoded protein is CASSLASGNSYNEQFF.

The DNA for the CDR3 is TGTGCCAGCAGCTTAGGGACAGGGGGCGGGGAGACCCAGTACTTC. Translation gives CASSLGTGGGETQYF. The genes are TRBV7-2 and TRBJ2-5, with 11 bases lining up with TRBD1. CDR1 is SGHTA, CDR2 FQGNSA, per germline. The junction had 3 bases not matched to a gene; V was cut back by 1 base and J by 5 bases. This CDR3 region has 15 residues. Full variable domain (outside the CDR3, taken from reference TRBV7-2 and TRBJ2-5): GAGVSQSPSNKVTEKGKDVELRCDPISGHTALYWYRQSLGQGLEFLIYFQGNSAPDKSGLPSDRFSAERTGGSVSTLTIQRTQQEDSAVYLCASSLGTGGGETQYFGPGTRLLVL.

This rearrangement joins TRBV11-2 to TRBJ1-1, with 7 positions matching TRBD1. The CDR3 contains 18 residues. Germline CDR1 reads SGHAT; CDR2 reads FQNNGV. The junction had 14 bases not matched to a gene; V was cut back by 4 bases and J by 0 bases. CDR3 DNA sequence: TGTGCCAGCAGCTCGCCAGGGACAGTCATTCTTATGAACACTGAAGCTTTCTTT. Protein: CASSSPGTVILMNTEAFF.

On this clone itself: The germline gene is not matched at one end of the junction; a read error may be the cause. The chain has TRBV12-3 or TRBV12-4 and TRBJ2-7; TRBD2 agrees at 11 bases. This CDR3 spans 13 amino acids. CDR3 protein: CASSLAGGYEQYF. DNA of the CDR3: TGTGCCAGCAGTCTAGCGGGAGGCTACGAGCAGTACTTC.

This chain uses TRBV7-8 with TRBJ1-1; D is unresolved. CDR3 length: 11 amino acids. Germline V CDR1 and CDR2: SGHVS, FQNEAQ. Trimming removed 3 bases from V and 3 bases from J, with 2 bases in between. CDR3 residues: CASSLYTEAFF. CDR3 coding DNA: TGTGCCAGCAGCTTGTACACTGAAGCTTTCTTT.

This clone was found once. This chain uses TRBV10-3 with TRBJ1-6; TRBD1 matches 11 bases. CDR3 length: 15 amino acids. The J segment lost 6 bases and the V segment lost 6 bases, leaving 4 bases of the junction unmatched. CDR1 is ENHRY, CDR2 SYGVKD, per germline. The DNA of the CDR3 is TGTGCCATCAGATGGGGACAGGGGGTTAATTCACCCCTCCACTTT. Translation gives CAIRWGQGVNSPLHF.

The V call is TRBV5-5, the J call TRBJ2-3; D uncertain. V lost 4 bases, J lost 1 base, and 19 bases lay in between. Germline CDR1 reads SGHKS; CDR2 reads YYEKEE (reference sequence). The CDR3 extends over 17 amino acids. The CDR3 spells CASSPHAGNWGTDTQYF. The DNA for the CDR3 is TGTGCCAGCAGCCCTCACGCCGGCAACTGGGGCACAGATACGCAGTATTTT.

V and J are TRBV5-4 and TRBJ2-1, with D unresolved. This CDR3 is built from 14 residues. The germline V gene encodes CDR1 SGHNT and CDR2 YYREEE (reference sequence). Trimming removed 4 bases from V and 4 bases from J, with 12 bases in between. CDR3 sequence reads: CASSPRGVYNEQFF. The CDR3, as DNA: TGTGCCAGCAGCCCCCGTGGCGTTTACAATGAGCAGTTCTTC.

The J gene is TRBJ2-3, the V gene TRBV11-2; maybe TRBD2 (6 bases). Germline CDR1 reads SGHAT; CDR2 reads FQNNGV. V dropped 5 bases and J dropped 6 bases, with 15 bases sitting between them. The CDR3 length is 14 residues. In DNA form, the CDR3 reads TGTGCCAGCAGCCTATCGCACCTAGCGGATACGCAGTATTTT. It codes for CASSLSHLADTQYF.

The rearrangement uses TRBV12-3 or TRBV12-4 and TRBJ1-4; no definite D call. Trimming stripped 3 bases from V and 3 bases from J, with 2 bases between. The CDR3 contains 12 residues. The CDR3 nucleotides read TGTGCCAGCAGTTTCGCTAATGAAAAACTGTTTTTT. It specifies CASSFANEKLFF.

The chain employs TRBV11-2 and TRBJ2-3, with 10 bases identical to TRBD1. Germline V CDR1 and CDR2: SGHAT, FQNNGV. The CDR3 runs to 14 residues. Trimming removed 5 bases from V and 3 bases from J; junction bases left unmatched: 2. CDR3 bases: TGTGCCAGCAGCCCGGACAGGGGGACAGATACGCAGTATTTT. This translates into CASSPDRGTDTQYF.

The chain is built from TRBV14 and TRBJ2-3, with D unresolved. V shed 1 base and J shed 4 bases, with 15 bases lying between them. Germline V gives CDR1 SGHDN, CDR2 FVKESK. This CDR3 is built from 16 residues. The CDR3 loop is CASSQGQGYTSDTQYF. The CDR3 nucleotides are TGTGCCAGCAGCCAAGGCCAAGGGTATACTTCAGATACGCAGTATTTT.

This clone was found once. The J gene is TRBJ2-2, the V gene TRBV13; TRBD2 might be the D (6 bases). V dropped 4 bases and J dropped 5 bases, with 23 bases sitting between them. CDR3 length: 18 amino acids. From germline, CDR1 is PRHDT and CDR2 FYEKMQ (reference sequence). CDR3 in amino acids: CASSSEGLGAGGTGELFF. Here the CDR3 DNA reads TGTGCCAGCAGCTCAGAAGGACTCGGGGCTGGGGGGACCGGGGAGCTGTTTTTT.

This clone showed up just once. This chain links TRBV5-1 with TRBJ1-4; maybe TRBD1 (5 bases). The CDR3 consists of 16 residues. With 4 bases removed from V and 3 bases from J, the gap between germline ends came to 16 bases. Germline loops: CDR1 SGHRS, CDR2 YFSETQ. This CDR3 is CASSPGTLPANEKLFF. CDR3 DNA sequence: TGCGCCAGCAGCCCTGGGACCTTACCCGCTAATGAAAAACTGTTTTTT.

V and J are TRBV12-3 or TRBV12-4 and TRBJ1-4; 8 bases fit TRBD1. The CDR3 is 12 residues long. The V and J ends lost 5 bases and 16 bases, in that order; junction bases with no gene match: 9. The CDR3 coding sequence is TGTGCCAGCAGTGTGGACAGGGAAAGTCGGTTTTTT. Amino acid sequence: CASSVDRESRFF.